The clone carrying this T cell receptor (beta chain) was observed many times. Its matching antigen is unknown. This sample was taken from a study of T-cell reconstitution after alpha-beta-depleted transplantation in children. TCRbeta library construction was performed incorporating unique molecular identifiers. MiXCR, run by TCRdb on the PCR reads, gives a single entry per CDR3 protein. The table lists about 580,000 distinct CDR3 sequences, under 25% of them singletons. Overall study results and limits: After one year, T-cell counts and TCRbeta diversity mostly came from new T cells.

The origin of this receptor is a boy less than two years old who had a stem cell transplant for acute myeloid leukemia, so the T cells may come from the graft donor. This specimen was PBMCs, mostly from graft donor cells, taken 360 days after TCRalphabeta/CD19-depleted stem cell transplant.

The CDR3, as DNA: TGTGCCAGCAGGAAAACAGGGGATGATTCACCCCTCCACTTT. Translating gives CASRKTGDDSPLHF. The chain recombines TRBV7-9 with TRBJ1-6, with 7 nucleotides matching TRBD1. With V trimmed by 6 bases and J by 8 bases, 7 bases remained unmatched. The CDR3 is 14 residues long. Looked up from germline, CDR1 is SEHNR and CDR2 is FQNEAQ (reference sequence).